The 20 T cell receptor beta chains below were found in one sample sequenced in a study of blood T cells in healthy people across ages. Primed by a sample-barcoded 5' primer and a J-beta primer mix, a second PCR proceeded for about 6 to 11 cycles. TCRdb fed the 5' RACE reads into MiXCR, producing one record per CDR3 protein. Of about 1,400,000 distinct CDR3 sequences in the sample, around 39% were seen once. Sequenced material: blood. Source of these receptors: a woman younger than 30 in good health.

The chain uses TRBV2 and TRBJ2-7, with 8 bases identical to TRBD1. Germline CDR1 reads SNHLY; CDR2 reads FYNNEI. The V segment lost 6 bases and the J segment 4 bases; nucleotides outside the gene matches: 14. The CDR3 runs 16 residues. CDR3 in DNA: TGTGCCAGCAGAGAAAATTCAGGGGGCGCCGGGTACGAGCAGTACTTC. Residues: CASRENSGGAGYEQYF.

V gene TRBV28 combines with J gene TRBJ2-1; 8 nucleotides match TRBD2. J lost 7 bases, V lost 6 bases, and 11 bases had no gene match. This CDR3 contains 15 residues. Per the germline V gene, CDR1 is MDHEN and CDR2 is SYDVKM. CDR3 in DNA: TGTGCCAGCAGCTATCCCCGGGGGGGCGATAATGAGCAGTTCTTC. Amino acid sequence: CASSYPRGGDNEQFF.

This sequence joins TRBV9 and TRBJ2-7; the D gene is possibly TRBD2 (5 bases). Trimming cost V 4 bases and J 7 bases, with 15 bases left between them. Germline V lookup: CDR1 SGDLS, CDR2 YYNGEE. The CDR3 covers 13 residues. CDR3 nucleotides: TGTGCCAGCAGCTTACGGACGGGGAATGAGCAGTACTTC. As protein: CASSLRTGNEQYF.

The chain recombines TRBV6-1 with TRBJ2-5; D not certain. Trimming pared 1 base from V and 4 bases from J, leaving 10 bases between. Germline lookup yields CDR1 MNHNS and CDR2 SASEGT. The CDR3 covers 14 residues. CDR3 nucleotides: TGTGCCAGCAGTGAAGATTTCGAAGGAGAGACCCAGTACTTC. This sequence encodes CASSEDFEGETQYF.

This rearrangement joins TRBV27 to TRBJ2-7; D assignment may be TRBD1 or TRBD2 (6 bases each). This CDR3 comprises 16 residues. The V and J ends lost 5 bases and 0 bases respectively, with 17 bases between them. CDR1 and CDR2 (germline): MNHEY, SMNVEV (reference sequence). The chain's CDR3 is CASSGGLRPSSYEQYF. Here the CDR3 DNA reads TGTGCCAGCAGTGGGGGGCTGAGGCCGAGCTCCTACGAGCAGTACTTC.

This clonotype was counted between two and nine times. V is TRBV24-1 and J is TRBJ2-3; D gene ambiguous. CDR3 length equals 17 residues. The V gene lost 4 bases and the J gene lost 4 bases, with 20 bases spanning the gap. Germline-derived CDR1 and CDR2 are KGHDR and SFDVKD. The chain's CDR3 is CATSDRADLEGPDTQYF. CDR3 DNA: TGTGCCACCAGTGACCGCGCGGACCTCGAAGGTCCAGATACGCAGTATTTT.

The chain has TRBV2 and TRBJ2-6; perhaps TRBD1 as D (5 bases). Between the trimmed V and J ends, which lost 7 bases and 2 bases, there was a span of 18 bases. This CDR3 comprises 17 residues. Per the germline V gene, CDR1 is SNHLY and CDR2 is FYNNEI. CDR3 residues: CASKSNLRAAGANVLTF. The CDR3, as DNA: TGTGCCAGCAAGTCAAATCTCAGGGCTGCTGGGGCCAACGTCCTGACTTTC. The full variable domain, its missing parts supplied by reference TRBV2 and TRBJ2-6, is EPEVTQTPSHQVTQMGQEVILRCVPISNHLYFYWYRQILGQKVEFLVSFYNNEISEKSEIFDDQFSVERPDGSNFTLKIRSTKLEDSAMYFCASKSNLRAAGANVLTFGAGSRLTVL.

V gene TRBV5-1 combines with J gene TRBJ2-1; 8 bases agree with TRBD1. The CDR3 has 16 residues. Trimming at V came to 0 bases and at J to 5 bases, leaving 7 bases not matched to a gene. The germline gives CDR1 SGHRS, CDR2 YFSETQ. The CDR3 protein is CASSLVAHRGNNEQFF. The CDR3 DNA is TGCGCCAGCAGCTTGGTCGCTCACAGGGGGAACAATGAGCAGTTCTTC.

The CDR3 region has the DNA TGTGCCAGCAGCCCACTGGACAGCTTCCTCTATAACTATGGCTACACCTTC. Amino acids: CASSPLDSFLYNYGYTF. The chain carries TRBV6-6 and TRBJ1-2; tentatively, D is TRBD1 (6 bases). Germline V gene lookup returns CDR1 MNHNY and CDR2 SVGAGI (reference sequence). CDR3 length equals 17 residues. The V and J ends lost 6 bases and 1 base respectively, with 21 bases between them.

The chain couples TRBV30 to TRBJ2-2, with no clear D. Trimming removed 2 bases from V and 7 bases from J, with 14 bases in between. Germline CDR1 and CDR2: GTSNPN and SVGIG (reference sequence). The CDR3 totals 14 residues. The CDR3 loop reads CAWSHGRVGGELFF. In DNA form, the CDR3 reads TGTGCCTGGAGTCATGGACGGGTTGGCGGGGAGCTGTTTTTT.

Concerning this clonotype: The junction departs from the called germline gene at one end, perhaps through a read error. The chain recombines TRBV11-2 with TRBJ1-2; D may be TRBD1 (5 bases). Germline CDR1 and CDR2: SGHAT and FQNNGV. The CDR3 spans 11 residues. This CDR3 reads CASTEGYGCTF. The CDR3 DNA follows: TGTGCCAGCACGGAGGGGTATGGCTGCACCTTC.

The chain combines TRBV7-2 with TRBJ2-7, with D possibly matching TRBD1 (5 bases). The CDR3 runs to 13 residues. Trimming left V 7 bases short and J 3 bases short, with 13 bases between. The germline gives CDR1 SGHTA, CDR2 FQGNSA. The CDR3: CASTYTQGYEQYF. CDR3 DNA sequence: TGTGCCAGCACCTACACCCAGGGCTACGAGCAGTACTTC. Full variable domain (remainder filled in from reference TRBV7-2 and TRBJ2-7): GAGVSQSPSNKVTEKGKDVELRCDPISGHTALYWYRQSLGQGLEFLIYFQGNSAPDKSGLPSDRFSAERTGGSVSTLTIQRTQQEDSAVYLCASTYTQGYEQYFGPGTRLTVT.

V and J are TRBV11-3 and TRBJ2-4, with D possibly being TRBD2 (6 bases). Germline values: CDR1 SGHNT, CDR2 YENEEA. The germline V and J ends were trimmed by 1 base and 6 bases, with 13 bases remaining between them. The length of the CDR3 is 15 residues. CDR3 sequence (DNA): TGTGCCAGCAGCTTAGGCGGCAGGGAGGCAAACATTCAGTACTTC. Its protein is CASSLGGREANIQYF.

This chain uses TRBV27 with TRBJ2-7, with D perhaps TRBD1 or TRBD2 (5 bases each). This CDR3 region has 13 residues. CDR1 is MNHEY and CDR2 is SMNVEV in the germline V gene (reference sequence). V was clipped by 2 bases and J by 6 bases, with 11 bases between them. The CDR3 reads CASSLTAGSEQYF. CDR3 nucleotide sequence: TGTGCCAGCAGTTTAACCGCAGGGAGCGAGCAGTACTTC.

The chain has TRBV30 and TRBJ2-7; 9 bases line up with TRBD1. The V segment lost 3 bases and the J segment 1 base; nucleotides outside the gene matches: 10. The CDR3 contains 16 residues. Germline V gives CDR1 GTSNPN, CDR2 SVGIG (reference sequence). The CDR3 spells CAWSQIRDRESYEQYF. The CDR3 coding sequence is TGTGCCTGGAGCCAAATCCGGGACAGGGAATCCTACGAGCAGTACTTC.

The V and J genes are TRBV20-1 and TRBJ2-3, with D hard to call. Per the germline V gene, CDR1 is DFQATT and CDR2 is SNEGSKA (reference sequence). V was clipped by 4 bases and J by 1 base, with 12 bases between them. The CDR3 covers 14 residues. The CDR3 reads CSAITSKGTDTQYF. The CDR3 coding sequence is TGCAGTGCTATTACAAGCAAGGGCACAGATACGCAGTATTTT.

This clonotype has only a few counts. J is TRBJ2-7 and V is TRBV28; 7 nucleotides align to TRBD1. The germline CDR1 and CDR2 sequences are MDHEN and SYDVKM. The CDR3 is 16 amino acids. The V and J ends lost 4 bases and 4 bases, in that order; junction bases with no gene match: 13. The CDR3 spells CASSSPQRQGWYEQYF. The CDR3 bases are TGTGCCAGCAGTTCTCCACAACGACAGGGTTGGTACGAGCAGTACTTC.

The chain is built from TRBV18 and TRBJ1-2, with TRBD1 identical over 10 bases. Losses at the gene ends were 4 bases for V and 2 bases for J; bases not matched to a gene: 13. In germline, CDR1 is KGHSH, CDR2 LQKENI. This CDR3 contains 18 residues. The CDR3 sequence is CASSRGQGVPGGNYGYTF. The CDR3 DNA reads TGTGCCAGCTCACGAGGACAGGGGGTGCCGGGCGGAAACTATGGCTACACCTTC.

This clonotype appeared a few times. The gene calls are TRBV20-1 and TRBJ1-2; D is perhaps TRBD1 (5 bases). The CDR3 length is 14 residues. In germline, CDR1 is DFQATT, CDR2 SNEGSKA (reference sequence). V lost 5 bases to trimming and J lost 6 bases, with 19 bases between them. The CDR3 DNA reads as TGCAGTGCTCCCTCGGGACGCTCACCTAATGGCTACACCTTC. Amino acids: CSAPSGRSPNGYTF.

This clonotype was detected a few times. The chain carries TRBV10-3 and TRBJ1-4; D may be TRBD1 (5 bases). Germline-derived CDR1 and CDR2 are ENHRY and SYGVKD. Trimming removed 8 bases from V and 6 bases from J, with 19 bases in between. CDR3 length equals 15 residues. CDR3 protein: CAIGQLGATDEKLFF. In nucleotides, the CDR3 is TGTGCCATCGGGCAATTAGGGGCGACGGATGAAAAACTGTTTTTT.